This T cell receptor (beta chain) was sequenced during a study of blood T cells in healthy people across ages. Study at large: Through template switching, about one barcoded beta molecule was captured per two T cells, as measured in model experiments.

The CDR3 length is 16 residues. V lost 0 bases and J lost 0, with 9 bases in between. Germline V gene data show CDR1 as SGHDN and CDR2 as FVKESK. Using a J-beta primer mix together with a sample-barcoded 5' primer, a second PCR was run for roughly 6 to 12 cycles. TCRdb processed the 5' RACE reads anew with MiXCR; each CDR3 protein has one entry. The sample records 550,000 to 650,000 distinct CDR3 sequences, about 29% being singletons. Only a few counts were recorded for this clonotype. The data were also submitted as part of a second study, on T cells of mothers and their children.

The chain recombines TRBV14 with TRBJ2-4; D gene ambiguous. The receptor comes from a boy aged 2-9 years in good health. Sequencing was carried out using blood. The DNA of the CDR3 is TGTGCCAGCAGCCAAGACGTATTGGGAGCCAAAAACATTCAGTACTTC. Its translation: CASSQDVLGAKNIQYF.